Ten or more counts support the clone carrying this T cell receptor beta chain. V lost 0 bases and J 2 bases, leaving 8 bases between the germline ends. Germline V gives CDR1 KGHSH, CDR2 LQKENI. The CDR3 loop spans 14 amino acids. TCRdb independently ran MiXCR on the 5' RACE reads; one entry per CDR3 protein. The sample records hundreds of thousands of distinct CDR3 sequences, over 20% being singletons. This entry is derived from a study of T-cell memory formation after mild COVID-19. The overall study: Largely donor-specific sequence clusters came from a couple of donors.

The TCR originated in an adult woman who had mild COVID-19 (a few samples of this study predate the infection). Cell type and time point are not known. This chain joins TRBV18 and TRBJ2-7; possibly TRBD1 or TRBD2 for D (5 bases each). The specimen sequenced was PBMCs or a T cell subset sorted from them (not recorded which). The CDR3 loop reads CASSPPGTTYEQYF. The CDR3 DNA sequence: TGTGCCAGCTCACCACCGGGGACCACCTACGAGCAGTACTTC. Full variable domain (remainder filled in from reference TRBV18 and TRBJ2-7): NAGVMQNPRHLVRRRGQEARLRCSPMKGHSHVYWYRQLPEEGLKFMVYLQKENIIDESGMPKERFSAEFPKEGPSILRIQQVVRGDSAAYFCASSPPGTTYEQYFGPGTRLTVT.